This TCR beta chain was observed in a study of shared T cell receptors in the human thymus. The germline gives CDR1 SGHRS, CDR2 YFSETQ. V lost 0 bases and J lost 3, with 10 bases in between. This CDR3 contains 14 residues. Measured with immunoSEQ multiplex PCR; TCRdb has only the in-frame clones, and not every one. The sample carries about 710,000 clones, approximately 89% recorded once. Another study also made use of these data, one on human thymus T cells. That report adds: The study used thymus tissue resected during corrective heart surgery. Thymic and blood repertoires appeared to carry a bias in their V and J gene usage. Related research has reported that thymic repertoires overlap highly among unrelated individuals.

V is TRBV5-1 and J is TRBJ2-7; D is uncertain. What was sequenced was thymocytes. The sequence was obtained from a boy less than two years old with a congenital heart defect. CDR3 region: CASSLVPGLYEQYF. The CDR3 nucleotides read TGCGCCAGCAGCTTGGTGCCAGGCCTCTACGAGCAGTACTTC. The whole variable domain, remainder taken from reference TRBV5-1 and TRBJ2-7, is KAGVTQTPRYLIKTRGQQVTLSCSPISGHRSVSWYQQTPGQGLQFLFEYFSETQRNKGNFPGRFSGRQFSNSRSEMNVSTLELGDSALYLCASSLVPGLYEQYFGPGTRLTVT.